This T cell receptor beta chain was profiled in a study of T-cell memory formation after mild COVID-19. Study-wide points: Confirmation of SARS-CoV-2 specificity was lacking for second-wave clones peaking day 37.

J lost 6 bases, V lost 3 bases, and 11 bases had no gene match. Looked up from germline, CDR1 is LGHNA and CDR2 is YNFKEQ. The CDR3 totals 16 residues. TCR alpha and TCR beta cDNA libraries carrying sample barcodes and UMIs were produced by 5'RACE using constant-segment primers. TCRdb reanalysed the 5' RACE reads using MiXCR and keeps one entry per CDR3 protein. The data contain 410,000 or so distinct CDR3 sequences, more than 20% of them singletons. Points on this clonotype: The antigen is not known.

Source material: PBMCs or a T cell subset sorted from them (not recorded which). The receptor comes from an adult woman who had mild COVID-19 (a few samples of this study predate the infection). Cell type and time point are not known. This chain joins TRBV4-2 and TRBJ2-1; 7 bases fit TRBD2. CDR3 sequence reads: CASSHQRGLSGNEQFF. The CDR3 DNA follows: TGTGCCAGCAGCCATCAGCGGGGCCTCTCGGGCAATGAGCAGTTCTTC.